These T cell receptor beta chains were read from a single sample in a study of beta chain features in type 1 diabetes. Some clones are missing from TCRdb's copy, which holds only in-frame ones; the method was immunoSEQ multiplex PCR. This table holds 300,000 to 350,000 clones, 9.3% found once. The sample taken for sequencing was central memory CD4+ T cells from blood. The receptors were gathered from a young man with type 1 diabetes. Both conserved end residues are part of each CDR3. D genes are given only for firm matches. A clone size is listed for some rows: how often the clone was seen (once, few, many), or a class if it is expanded.

d_call | cdr3_length | j_call | v_call | clone_size | cdr3_nt | cdr3_aa
NA | 16 | TRBJ1-4 | TRBV6-6 | NA | TGTGCCAGCAGTTACTCGAATCTGCCAGGGTACGAAAAACTGTTTTTT | CASSYSNLPGYEKLFF
TRBD1 | 14 | TRBJ1-1 | TRBV11-2 | NA | TGTGCCAGCAGCGCGGACAGGGGTGCCACTGAAGCTTTCTTT | CASSADRGATEAFF
NA | 14 | TRBJ2-1 | TRBV4-3 | many | TGCGCCAGCAGCCAGGGTCCAGCTTCCAATGAGCAGTTCTTC | CASSQGPASNEQFF
NA | 12 | TRBJ2-1 | TRBV6-4 | few | TGTGCCAGCAGTGATTCAGATAATGAGCAGTTCTTC | CASSDSDNEQFF
NA | 13 | TRBJ1-4 | TRBV30 | few | TGTGCCTGGAGTGTTCGGAGGGATGAAAAACTGTTTTTT | CAWSVRRDEKLFF
NA | 16 | TRBJ2-3 | TRBV21-1 | NA | TGTGCCAGCAGCATCAAGCGGGGGGGGCCCTGGGAGACGCAGTATTTT | CASSIKRGGPWETQYF
TRBD1 | 16 | TRBJ1-1 | TRBV4-3 | NA | TGCGCCAGCAGCCAAGAGGGGACAGGGCAGAACACTGAAGCTTTCTTT | CASSQEGTGQNTEAFF
NA | 16 | TRBJ1-5 | TRBV30 | many | TGTGCCTGGAGTGTACCCGGTCGGGGTAGATCTCAGCCCCAGCATTTT | CAWSVPGRGRSQPQHF
TRBD1 | 20 | TRBJ1-1 | TRBV27 | NA | TGTGCCAGCAGTTTTTTTGCGGTCCCTACGCGACAGGGAGAATTCACTGAAGCTTTCTTT | CASSFFAVPTRQGEFTEAFF
NA | 18 | TRBJ2-5 | TRBV7-6 | few | TGTGCCAGCAGCGTAATGACTAGGTCGAGAGGGCTGGGGGAGACCCAGTACTTC | CASSVMTRSRGLGETQYF
NA | 15 | TRBJ2-5 | TRBV7-8 | few | TGTGCCAGCAGTACGGCCGGGGGCTGGGGAGAGACCCAGTACTTC | CASSTAGGWGETQYF
NA | 18 | TRBJ1-4 | TRBV4-1 | NA | TGCGCCAGCAGCCAAGTCGGTCGTATAGGGGAAACTAATGAAAAACTGTTTTTT | CASSQVGRIGETNEKLFF
NA | 13 | TRBJ2-2 | TRBV29-1 | NA | TGCAGCCTTCGATTGGGGGCCACCGGGGAGCTGTTTTTT | CSLRLGATGELFF
NA | 13 | TRBJ1-5 | TRBV5-4 | few | TGTGCCAGCAGCTTGGACAGAAATCAGCCCCAGCATTTT | CASSLDRNQPQHF
NA | 14 | TRBJ2-3 | TRBV10-1 | few | TGCGCCAGCTCAGACGACCAGTCCACAGATACGCAGTATTTT | CASSDDQSTDTQYF
NA | 15 | TRBJ1-5 | TRBV6-5 | few | TGTGCCAGCAGTTATGACGGGGGAAGCAATCAGCCCCAGCATTTT | CASSYDGGSNQPQHF
NA | 16 | TRBJ1-1 | TRBV7-6 | NA | TGTGCCAGCAGCCCTTTGGGGCCTGAGGGTATCACTGAAGCTTTCTTT | CASSPLGPEGITEAFF
NA | 15 | TRBJ2-7 | TRBV4-3 | NA | TGCGCCAGCAGCCAAGATTTTACACCGCGCTACGAGCAGTACTTC | CASSQDFTPRYEQYF
TRBD1 | 18 | TRBJ1-3 | TRBV30 | NA | TGTGCCTCCCACGGGACAGGGGATCCTACTCTCTCTGGAAACACCATATATTTT | CASHGTGDPTLSGNTIYF
NA | 13 | TRBJ2-5 | TRBV30 | many | TGTGCCTGGAGTGTACAGGGCGGGGAGACCCAGTACTTC | CAWSVQGGETQYF
TRBD1 | 15 | TRBJ2-1 | TRBV5-1 | few | TGCGCCAGCAGCATCATGGGACAGAGCTCGAATGAGCAGTTCTTC | CASSIMGQSSNEQFF
NA | 16 | TRBJ2-5 | TRBV7-8 | NA | TGTGCCAGCAGCCCGGGTAGGGGGACCGCCCAAGAGACCCAGTACTTC | CASSPGRGTAQETQYF
NA | 13 | TRBJ1-5 | TRBV12-5 | NA | TGTGCTAGTGATACGAGGGGCAATCAGCCCCAGCATTTT | CASDTRGNQPQHF
NA | 13 | TRBJ1-6 | TRBV2 | NA | TGTGCCAGCAGTGGACAGCGGGATTCACCCCTCCACTTT | CASSGQRDSPLHF
NA | 14 | TRBJ2-7 | TRBV5-1 | NA | TGCGCCAGTCGGTCGCAAGGGAGCTCCTACGAGCAGTACTTC | CASRSQGSSYEQYF
NA | 13 | TRBJ2-1 | TRBV6-6 | NA | TGTGCCAGCACGAGGGGAACCTACAATGAGCAGTTCTTC | CASTRGTYNEQFF
TRBD1 | 15 | TRBJ2-1 | TRBV7-2 | NA | TGTGCCAGCAGCTCGCTCCAGGGGGCGCTACATGAGCAGTTCTTC | CASSSLQGALHEQFF
NA | 12 | TRBJ1-1 | TRBV6-5 | few | TGTGCCAGCAAGCGAGGGGGCACTGAAGCTTTCTTT | CASKRGGTEAFF
NA | 15 | TRBJ1-5 | TRBV6-1 | NA | TGTGCCAGCAGGAACAGGGCCTATAGCAATCAGCCCCAGCATTTT | CASRNRAYSNQPQHF
NA | 15 | TRBJ2-3 | TRBV28 | NA | TGTGCCAGCACCCCCGGTGGGGGTTACACAGATACGCAGTATTTT | CASTPGGGYTDTQYF
NA | 15 | TRBJ1-1 | TRBV19 | few | TGTGCCAGTAGTTCGATGGAGAGAACGAACACTGAAGCTTTCTTT | CASSSMERTNTEAFF
NA | 15 | TRBJ2-2 | TRBV9 | few | TGTGCCAGCAGCGTAGTACAGGGGAACACCGGGGAGCTGTTTTTT | CASSVVQGNTGELFF
NA | 14 | TRBJ1-2 | TRBV6-1 | few | TGTGCCAGCAGCGAGACCAGCCTTAGAAGCGGCTACACCTTC | CASSETSLRSGYTF
NA | 15 | TRBJ1-1 | TRBV28 | many | TGTGCCAGCACCCCCTGGGGGGCGGACAACACTGAAGCTTTCTTT | CASTPWGADNTEAFF
NA | 14 | TRBJ2-7 | TRBV7-9 | NA | TGTGCCAGCAGCTTAGAGACCACTGGTGCAGAGCAGTACTTC | CASSLETTGAEQYF
TRBD1 | 14 | TRBJ1-2 | TRBV30 | few | TGTGCCTGGATTCGGGACAGATCTCGCTATGGCTACACCTTC | CAWIRDRSRYGYTF
NA | 18 | TRBJ2-1 | TRBV5-1 | few | TGCGCCAGCAGCTCGATTTATTTTACAGGGGGACTAATCAATGAGCAGTTCTTC | CASSSIYFTGGLINEQFF
TRBD1 | 16 | TRBJ2-2 | TRBV5-6 | few | TGTGCCAGCAGCTTACCGGGACAGGGGGTAGACGGGGAGCTGTTTTTT | CASSLPGQGVDGELFF
NA | 14 | TRBJ1-4 | TRBV30 | NA | TGTGCCTGGAGTACGCCAGTTCTTAATGAAAAACTGTTTTTT | CAWSTPVLNEKLFF
NA | 14 | TRBJ1-2 | TRBV28 | few | TGTGCCAGCAGGGACGCGGAAAATATTCATGGCTACACCTTC | CASRDAENIHGYTF
NA | 13 | TRBJ1-4 | TRBV10-3 | few | TGTGCCATCAGCCGGATCGCTAATGAAAAACTGTTTTTT | CAISRIANEKLFF
NA | 14 | TRBJ2-7 | TRBV2 | many | TGTGCCAGCAGTGAAACGGACTCCTCCTACGAGCAGTACTTC | CASSETDSSYEQYF
TRBD1 | 14 | TRBJ1-5 | TRBV11-2 | NA | TGTGCCAGCAGCACCGGGACAGGAGATCAGCCCCAGCATTTT | CASSTGTGDQPQHF
NA | 14 | TRBJ1-1 | TRBV7-9 | NA | TGTGCCAGCAGCTTGAGGGATGGGAACACTGAAGCTTTCTTT | CASSLRDGNTEAFF
NA | 16 | TRBJ2-6 | TRBV6-5 | NA | TGTGCCAGCAGTTACTCGGCAGGCTCTGGGGCCAACGTCCTGACTTTC | CASSYSAGSGANVLTF
NA | 14 | TRBJ2-5 | TRBV18 | few | TGTGCCAGCTCCCCTGGACAGACTCAAGAGACCCAGTACTTC | CASSPGQTQETQYF
NA | 14 | TRBJ2-3 | TRBV9 | NA | TGTGCCAGCAGCGCAACCGGGACTGGTGTTACGCAGTATTTT | CASSATGTGVTQYF
NA | 14 | TRBJ1-2 | TRBV6-6 | NA | TGTGCCAGCAGTTACATTGGAGGGGACTATGGCTACACCTTC | CASSYIGGDYGYTF
TRBD2 | 14 | TRBJ2-7 | TRBV19 | NA | TGTGCCAGTAGTCTCCGGGGGGACTCCTACGAGCAGTACTTC | CASSLRGDSYEQYF
NA | 13 | TRBJ2-3 | TRBV29-1 | NA | TGCAGCGTTGAATCCCAGGTAGCAGATACGCAGTATTTT | CSVESQVADTQYF
NA | 14 | TRBJ2-4 | TRBV28 | many | TGTGCCAGCAACCTAGACAGGAAGAAAAACATTCAGTACTTC | CASNLDRKKNIQYF
NA | 14 | TRBJ1-5 | TRBV2 | few | TGTGCCAGCAGTTTCCAGGGAGGCAATCAGCCCCAGCATTTT | CASSFQGGNQPQHF
NA | 14 | TRBJ2-7 | TRBV7-9 | NA | TGTGCCAGCAGCTTAGGGTGGGGTTTCCACGAGCAGTACTTC | CASSLGWGFHEQYF
NA | 15 | TRBJ2-5 | TRBV4-3 | NA | TGCGCCAGCAGCCAAGATTCCCAGCGGTCAGAGACCCAGTACTTC | CASSQDSQRSETQYF
NA | 14 | TRBJ1-2 | TRBV7-2 | few | TGTGCCAGCAGCTTAGTGGCGGGAATCTATGGCTACACCTTC | CASSLVAGIYGYTF